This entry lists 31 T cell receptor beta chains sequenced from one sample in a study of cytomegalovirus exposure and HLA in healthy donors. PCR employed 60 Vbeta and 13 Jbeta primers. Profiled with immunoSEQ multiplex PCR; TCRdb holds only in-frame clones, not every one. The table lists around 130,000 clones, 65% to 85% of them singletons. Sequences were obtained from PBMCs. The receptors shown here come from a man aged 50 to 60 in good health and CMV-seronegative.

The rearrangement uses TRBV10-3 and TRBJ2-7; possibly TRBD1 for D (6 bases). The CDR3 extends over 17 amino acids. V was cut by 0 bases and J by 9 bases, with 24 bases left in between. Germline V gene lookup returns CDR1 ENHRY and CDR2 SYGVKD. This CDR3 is CAISESAGTTYSLRQYF. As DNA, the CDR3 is TGTGCCATCAGTGAGTCGGCTGGGACAACGTACTCCCTTAGGCAGTACTTC.

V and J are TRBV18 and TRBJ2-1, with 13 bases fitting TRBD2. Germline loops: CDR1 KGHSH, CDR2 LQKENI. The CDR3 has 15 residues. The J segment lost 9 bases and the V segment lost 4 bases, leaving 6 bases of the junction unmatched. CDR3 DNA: TGTGCCAGCTCACTAGGACTAGCGGGAGATAGTGAGCAGTTCTTC. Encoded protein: CASSLGLAGDSEQFF.

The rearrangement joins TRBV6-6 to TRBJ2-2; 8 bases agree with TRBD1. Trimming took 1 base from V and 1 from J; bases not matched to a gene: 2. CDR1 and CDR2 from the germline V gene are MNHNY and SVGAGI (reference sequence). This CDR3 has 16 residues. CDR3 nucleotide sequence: TGTGCCAGCAGTTACTGGGGGACAGGGAACACCGGGGAGCTGTTTTTT. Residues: CASSYWGTGNTGELFF.

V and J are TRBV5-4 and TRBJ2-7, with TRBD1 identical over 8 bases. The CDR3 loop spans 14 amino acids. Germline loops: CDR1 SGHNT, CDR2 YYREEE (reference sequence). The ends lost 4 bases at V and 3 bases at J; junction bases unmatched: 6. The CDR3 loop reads CASSLEQGGYEQYF. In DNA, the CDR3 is TGTGCCAGCAGCCTAGAACAGGGGGGCTACGAGCAGTACTTC.

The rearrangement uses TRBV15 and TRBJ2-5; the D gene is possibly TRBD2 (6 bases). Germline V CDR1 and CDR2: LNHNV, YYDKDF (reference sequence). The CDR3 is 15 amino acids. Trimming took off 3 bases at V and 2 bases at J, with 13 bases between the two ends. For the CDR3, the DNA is TGTGCCACCAGCAGCACCGGGACTTCACAAGAGACCCAGTACTTC. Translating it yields CATSSTGTSQETQYF. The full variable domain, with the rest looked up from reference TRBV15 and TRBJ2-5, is DAMVIQNPRYQVTQFGKPVTLSCSQTLNHNVMYWYQQKSSQAPKLLFHYYDKDFNNEADTPDNFQSRRPNTSFCFLDIRSPGLGDTAMYLCATSSTGTSQETQYFGPGTRLLVL.

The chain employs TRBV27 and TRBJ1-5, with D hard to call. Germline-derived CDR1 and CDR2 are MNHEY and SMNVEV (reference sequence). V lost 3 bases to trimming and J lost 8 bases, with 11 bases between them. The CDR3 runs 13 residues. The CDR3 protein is CASSFRGTEPQHF. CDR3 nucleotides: TGTGCCAGCAGTTTTCGGGGAACGGAGCCCCAGCATTTT.

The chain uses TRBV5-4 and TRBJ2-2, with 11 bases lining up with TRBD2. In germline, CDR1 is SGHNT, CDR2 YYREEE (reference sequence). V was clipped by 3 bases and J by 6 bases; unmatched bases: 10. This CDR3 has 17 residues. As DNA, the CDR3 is TGTGCCAGCAGCTCAAAAACTAGCGGGAGTCGAGCCGGGGAGCTGTTTTTT. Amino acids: CASSSKTSGSRAGELFF.

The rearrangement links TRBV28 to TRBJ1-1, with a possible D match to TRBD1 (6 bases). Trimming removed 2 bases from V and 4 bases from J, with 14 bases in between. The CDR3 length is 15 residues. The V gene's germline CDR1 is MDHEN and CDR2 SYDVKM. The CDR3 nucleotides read TGTGCCAGCAGTTTAGGACAGTACCAAAGCACTGAAGCTTTCTTT. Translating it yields CASSLGQYQSTEAFF.

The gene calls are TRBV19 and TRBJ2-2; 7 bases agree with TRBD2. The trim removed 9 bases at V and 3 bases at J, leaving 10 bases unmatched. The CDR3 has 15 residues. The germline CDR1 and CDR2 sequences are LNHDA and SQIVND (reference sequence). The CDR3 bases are TGTGCCAGCCGTGAGGGAGGGACGTACACCGGGGAGCTGTTTTTT. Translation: CASREGGTYTGELFF.

The CDR3 here is CASSLGLSGASYEQYF. The CDR3 DNA is TGTGCCAGCAGCTTAGGTCTTAGCGGCGCCTCCTACGAGCAGTACTTC. The V call is TRBV11-2, the J call TRBJ2-7, with D perhaps TRBD2 (6 bases). V shed 1 base and J shed 0 bases, with 13 bases lying between them. Germline V gene data show CDR1 as SGHAT and CDR2 as FQNNGV. This CDR3 spans 16 amino acids.

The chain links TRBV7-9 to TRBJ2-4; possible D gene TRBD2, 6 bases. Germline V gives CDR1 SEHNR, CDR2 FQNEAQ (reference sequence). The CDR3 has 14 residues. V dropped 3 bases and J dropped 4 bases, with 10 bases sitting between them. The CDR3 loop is CASSFAGGKNIQYF. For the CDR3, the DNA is TGTGCCAGCAGCTTCGCTGGGGGGAAAAACATTCAGTACTTC.

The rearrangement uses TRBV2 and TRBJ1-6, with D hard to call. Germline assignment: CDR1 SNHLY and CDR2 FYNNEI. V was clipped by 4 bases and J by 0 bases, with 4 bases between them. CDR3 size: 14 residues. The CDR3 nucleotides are TGTGCCAGCAGTGTGAGCTCCTATAATTCACCCCTCCACTTT. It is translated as CASSVSSYNSPLHF.

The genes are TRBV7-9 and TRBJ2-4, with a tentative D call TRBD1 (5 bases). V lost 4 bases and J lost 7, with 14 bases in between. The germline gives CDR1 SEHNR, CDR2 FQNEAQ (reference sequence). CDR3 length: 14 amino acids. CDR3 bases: TGTGCCAGCAGCTCAGACAGTCGTCGGAACATTCAGTACTTC. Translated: CASSSDSRRNIQYF.

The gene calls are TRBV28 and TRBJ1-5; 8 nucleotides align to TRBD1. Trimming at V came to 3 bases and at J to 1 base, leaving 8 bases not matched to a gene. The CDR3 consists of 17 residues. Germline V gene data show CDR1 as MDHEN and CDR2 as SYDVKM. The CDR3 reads CASSFRQGMESNQPQHF. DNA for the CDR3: TGTGCCAGCAGTTTTCGACAGGGGATGGAGAGCAATCAGCCCCAGCATTTT.

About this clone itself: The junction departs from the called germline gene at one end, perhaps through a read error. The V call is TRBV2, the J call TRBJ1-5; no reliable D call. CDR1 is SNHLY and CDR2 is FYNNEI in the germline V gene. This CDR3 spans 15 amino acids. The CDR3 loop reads CASTLLRLPNEPQHF. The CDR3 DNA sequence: TGTGCCAGTACCCTCCTACGTCTACCCAATGAGCCCCAGCATTTT.

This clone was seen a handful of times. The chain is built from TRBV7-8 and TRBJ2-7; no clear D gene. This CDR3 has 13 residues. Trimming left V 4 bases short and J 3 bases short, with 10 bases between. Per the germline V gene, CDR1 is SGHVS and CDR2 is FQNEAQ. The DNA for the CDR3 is TGTGCCAGCAGCTACCGGGTCTACTACGAGCAGTACTTC. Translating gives CASSYRVYYEQYF.

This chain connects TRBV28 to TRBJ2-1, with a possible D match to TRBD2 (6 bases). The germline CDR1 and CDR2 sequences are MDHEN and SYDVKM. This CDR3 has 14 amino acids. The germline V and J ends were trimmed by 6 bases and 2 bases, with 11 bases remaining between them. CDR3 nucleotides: TGTGCCAGCAGGCCGGGACTGGCCTACAATGAGCAGTTCTTC. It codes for CASRPGLAYNEQFF.

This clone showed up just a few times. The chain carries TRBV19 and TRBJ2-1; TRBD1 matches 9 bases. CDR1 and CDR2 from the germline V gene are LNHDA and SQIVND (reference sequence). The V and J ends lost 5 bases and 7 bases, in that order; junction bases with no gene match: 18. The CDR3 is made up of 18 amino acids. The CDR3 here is CASSRYRGPAGHGNEQFF. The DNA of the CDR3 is TGTGCCAGTAGTCGGTACAGGGGGCCAGCGGGGCATGGGAATGAGCAGTTCTTC.

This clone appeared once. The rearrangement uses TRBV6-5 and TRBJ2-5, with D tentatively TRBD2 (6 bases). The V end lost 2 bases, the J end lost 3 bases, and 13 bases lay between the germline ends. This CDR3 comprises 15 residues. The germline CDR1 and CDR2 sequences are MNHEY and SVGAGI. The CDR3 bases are TGTGCCAGCAGTTACAGCGGGCACCAAAAAGAGACCCAGTACTTC. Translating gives CASSYSGHQKETQYF.

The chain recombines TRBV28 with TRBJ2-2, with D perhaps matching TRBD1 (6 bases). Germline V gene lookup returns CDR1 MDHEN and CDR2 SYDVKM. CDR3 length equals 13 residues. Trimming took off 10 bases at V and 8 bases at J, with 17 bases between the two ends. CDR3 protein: CATSTGGWGELFF. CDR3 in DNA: TGTGCCACTTCGACTGGGGGCTGGGGGGAGCTGTTTTTT.

The CDR3 nucleotides read TGTGCCAGTAGCAGAACAGGGGTTGGTCCCTACGAGCAGTACTTC. Amino acids: CASSRTGVGPYEQYF. J is TRBJ2-7 and V is TRBV19; 7 bases agree with TRBD1. V shed 6 bases and J 2 bases; nucleotides not matched to a gene: 10. From germline, CDR1 is LNHDA and CDR2 SQIVND (reference sequence). The length of the CDR3 is 15 residues.

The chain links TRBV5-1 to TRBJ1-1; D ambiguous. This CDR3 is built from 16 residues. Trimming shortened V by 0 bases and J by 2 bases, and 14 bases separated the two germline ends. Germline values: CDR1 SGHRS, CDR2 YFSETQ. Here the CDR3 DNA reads TGCGCCAGCAGCTTGGGCCTTAACAGCCTAAACACTGAAGCTTTCTTT. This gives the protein CASSLGLNSLNTEAFF.

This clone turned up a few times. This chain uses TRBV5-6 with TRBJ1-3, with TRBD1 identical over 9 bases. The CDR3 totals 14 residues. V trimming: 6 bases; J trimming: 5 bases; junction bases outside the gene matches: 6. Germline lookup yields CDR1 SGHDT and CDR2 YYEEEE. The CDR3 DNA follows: TGTGCCAGCAAATGGGGACAGGGAAGAAACACCATATATTTT. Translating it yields CASKWGQGRNTIYF.

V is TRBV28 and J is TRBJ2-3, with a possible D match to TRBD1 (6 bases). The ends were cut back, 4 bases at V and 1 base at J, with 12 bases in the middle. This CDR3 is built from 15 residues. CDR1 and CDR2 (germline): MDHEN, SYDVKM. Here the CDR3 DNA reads TGTGCCAGCAGTTCAGCCACAGGGCGCACAGATACGCAGTATTTT. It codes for CASSSATGRTDTQYF. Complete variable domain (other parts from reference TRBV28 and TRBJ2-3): DVKVTQSSRYLVKRTGEKVFLECVQDMDHENMFWYRQDPGLGLRLIYFSYDVKMKEKGDIPEGYSVSREKKERFSLILESASTNQTSMYLCASSSATGRTDTQYFGPGTRLTVL.

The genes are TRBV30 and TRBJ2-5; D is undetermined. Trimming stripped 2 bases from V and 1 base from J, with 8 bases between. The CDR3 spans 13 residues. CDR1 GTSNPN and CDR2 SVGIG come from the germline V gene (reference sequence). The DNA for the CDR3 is TGTGCCTGGAGTTTCAATAGCCAAGAGACCCAGTACTTC. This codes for CAWSFNSQETQYF.

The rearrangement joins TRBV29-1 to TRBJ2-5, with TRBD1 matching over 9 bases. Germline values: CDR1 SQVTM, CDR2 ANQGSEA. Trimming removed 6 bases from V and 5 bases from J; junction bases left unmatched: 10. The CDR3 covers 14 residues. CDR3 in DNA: TGCAGCGTCGACACAGGGGGCCGTCGGGAGACCCAGTACTTC. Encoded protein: CSVDTGGRRETQYF.

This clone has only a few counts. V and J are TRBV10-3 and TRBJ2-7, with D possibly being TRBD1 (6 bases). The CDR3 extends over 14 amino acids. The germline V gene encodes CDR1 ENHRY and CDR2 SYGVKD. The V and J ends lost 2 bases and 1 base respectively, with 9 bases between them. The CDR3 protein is CAISEPGQSYEQYF. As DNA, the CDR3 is TGTGCCATCAGTGAGCCTGGACAGTCCTACGAGCAGTACTTC.

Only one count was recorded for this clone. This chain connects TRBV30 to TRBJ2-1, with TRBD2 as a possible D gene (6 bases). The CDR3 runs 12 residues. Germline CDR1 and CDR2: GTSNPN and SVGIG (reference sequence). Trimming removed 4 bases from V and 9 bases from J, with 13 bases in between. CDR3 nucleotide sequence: TGTGCCTGGACATATATGGGGGGTGAGCAGTTCTTC. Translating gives CAWTYMGGEQFF.

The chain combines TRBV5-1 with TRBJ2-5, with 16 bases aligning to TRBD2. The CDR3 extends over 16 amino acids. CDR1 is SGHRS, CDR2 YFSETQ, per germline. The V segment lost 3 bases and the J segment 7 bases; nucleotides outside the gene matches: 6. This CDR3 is CASSSGLAGGPGTQYF. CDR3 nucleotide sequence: TGCGCCAGCAGCTCGGGACTAGCGGGAGGGCCTGGGACCCAGTACTTC.

The CDR3 here is CASRYRETQYF. The CDR3 nucleotides are TGTGCCAGCAGGTACAGGGAGACCCAGTACTTC. V gene TRBV27 combines with J gene TRBJ2-5; TRBD1 might be the D (5 bases). In germline, CDR1 is MNHEY, CDR2 SMNVEV (reference sequence). V lost 6 bases and J lost 5, with 7 bases in between. The CDR3 runs to 11 residues.

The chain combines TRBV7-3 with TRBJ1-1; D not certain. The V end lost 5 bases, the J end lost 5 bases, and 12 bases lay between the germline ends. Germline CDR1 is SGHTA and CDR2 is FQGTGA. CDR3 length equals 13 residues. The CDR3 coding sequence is TGTGCCAGCAGCCGTAGACGGGGAACTGAAGCTTTCTTT. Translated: CASSRRRGTEAFF.